The present entry profiles one TCR beta chain with its context. This may arise from a read error, as a much more abundant clone is one base away. The data are from a study of molecular identifiers for immune sequencing clone quantification. Overall study: Naive CD8 RNA (20,000 or 100,000 cells) was divided into five aliquots, with four sequenced.

This CDR3 has 15 amino acids. The germline V gene has CDR1 SGHAT and CDR2 FQNNGV. TCRdb ran MiXCR on the PCR reads and lists one entry per CDR3 protein. Found here are 35,000 to 40,000 distinct CDR3 sequences, about 20% of them singletons; the top ten hold approximately 1%. V is TRBV11-2 and J is TRBJ1-4; TRBD1 might be the D (5 bases). Sequencing was done on a sample of naive CD8+ T cells from blood, with Jurkat cell RNA spiked in. The subset is: FACS-sorted CD8+CD4-CCR7+CD45RA+ naive T cells. The receptor's source is a human donor in good health. Some libraries in this study had Jurkat cell RNA spiked in. The CDR3 region is CAGSLAWGGGEKLFF. The CDR3 nucleotides are TGTGCCGGCAGCTTAGCTTGGGGGGGAGGTGAAAAACTGTTTTTT.